This T cell receptor beta chain was retrieved from a study of T cell changes during pregnancy in multiple sclerosis. The CDR3 has 17 residues. The germline gives CDR1 SGHDT, CDR2 YYEEEE. Trimming removed 4 bases from V and 0 bases from J; junction bases left unmatched: 10. Method: immunoSEQ multiplex PCR; TCRdb's copy keeps in-frame clones and lacks some. Of approximately 61,000 clones detected, roughly 90% appear once; the ten largest clones hold 1.5% to 2%. Specimen: peripheral blood, collected in the first trimester of pregnancy. The chain is built from TRBV5-6 and TRBJ2-7; 10 bases are a match to TRBD2. The sequence came from a female donor with multiple sclerosis, enrolled in a pregnancy study. The chain's CDR3 is CASSMMVTSGISYEQYF. CDR3 DNA: TGTGCCAGCAGCATGATGGTAACTAGCGGGATCTCCTACGAGCAGTACTTC.